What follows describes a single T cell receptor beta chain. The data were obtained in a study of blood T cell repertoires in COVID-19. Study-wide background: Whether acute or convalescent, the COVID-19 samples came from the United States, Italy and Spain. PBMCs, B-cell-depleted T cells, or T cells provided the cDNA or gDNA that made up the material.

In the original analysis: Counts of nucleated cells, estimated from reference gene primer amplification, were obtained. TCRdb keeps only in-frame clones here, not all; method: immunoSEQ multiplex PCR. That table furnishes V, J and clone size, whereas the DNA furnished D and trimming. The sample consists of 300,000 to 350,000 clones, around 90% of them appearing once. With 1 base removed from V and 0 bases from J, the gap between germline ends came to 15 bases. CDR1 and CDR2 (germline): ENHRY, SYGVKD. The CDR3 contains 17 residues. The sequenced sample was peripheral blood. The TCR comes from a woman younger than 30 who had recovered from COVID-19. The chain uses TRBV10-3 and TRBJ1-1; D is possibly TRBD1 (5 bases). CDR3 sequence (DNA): TGTGCCATCAGTGAGTTAGGGGCAGGCCCCATGAACACTGAAGCTTTCTTT. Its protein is CAISELGAGPMNTEAFF.